This T cell receptor (beta chain) was profiled in a study of blood T cells in healthy people across ages. Study observations and caveats: In the absence of known donor CMV status, changes in expanded clonotypes were possibly confounded.

Germline V gives CDR1 SGHRS, CDR2 YFSETQ. This CDR3 is 14 amino acids long. The V gene lost 4 bases and the J gene lost 4 bases, with 14 bases spanning the gap. Worth noting for this clonotype: Antigen unknown.

PCR was performed a second time for roughly 7 to 11 cycles using a sample-barcoded 5' primer and a J-beta primer mix. TCRdb itself ran the 5' RACE reads through MiXCR, one entry per CDR3 protein. The sample holds more than 700,000 distinct CDR3 sequences, roughly 53% seen once. Sequenced: blood. The chain recombines TRBV5-1 with TRBJ2-5, with unresolved D. The TCR was taken from a man at least 80 years old in good health. CDR3 sequence: CASSDDISGETQYF. The CDR3 nucleotides read TGCGCCAGCAGCGATGACATCTCCGGAGAGACCCAGTACTTC.